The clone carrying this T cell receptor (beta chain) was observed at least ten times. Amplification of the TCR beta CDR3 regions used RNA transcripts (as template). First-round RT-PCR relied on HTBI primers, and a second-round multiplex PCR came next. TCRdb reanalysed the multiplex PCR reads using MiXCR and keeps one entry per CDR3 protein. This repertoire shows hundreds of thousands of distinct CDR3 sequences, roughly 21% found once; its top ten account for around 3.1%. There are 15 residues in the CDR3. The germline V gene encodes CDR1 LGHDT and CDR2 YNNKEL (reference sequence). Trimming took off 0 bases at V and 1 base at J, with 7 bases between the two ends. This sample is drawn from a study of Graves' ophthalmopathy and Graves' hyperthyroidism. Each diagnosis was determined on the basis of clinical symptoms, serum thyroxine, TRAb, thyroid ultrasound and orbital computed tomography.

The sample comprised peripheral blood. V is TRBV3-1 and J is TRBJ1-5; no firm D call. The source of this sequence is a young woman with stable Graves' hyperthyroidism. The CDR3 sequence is CASSQDVGSNQPQHF. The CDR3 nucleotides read TGTGCCAGCAGCCAAGATGTGGGCAGCAATCAGCCCCAGCATTTT.